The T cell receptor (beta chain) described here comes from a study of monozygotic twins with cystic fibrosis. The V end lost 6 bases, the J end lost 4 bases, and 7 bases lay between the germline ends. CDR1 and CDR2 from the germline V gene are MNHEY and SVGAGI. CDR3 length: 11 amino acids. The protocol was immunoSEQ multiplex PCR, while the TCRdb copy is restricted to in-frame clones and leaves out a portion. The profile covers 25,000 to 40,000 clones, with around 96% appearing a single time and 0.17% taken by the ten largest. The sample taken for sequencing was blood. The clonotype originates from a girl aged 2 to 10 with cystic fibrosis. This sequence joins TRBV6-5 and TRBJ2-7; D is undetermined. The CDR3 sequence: CASSRGYEQYF. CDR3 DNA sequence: TGTGCCAGCAGCCGAGGATACGAGCAGTACTTC.